Presented here are 29 T cell receptor beta chains from one specimen sequenced in a study of blood T cell repertoires in COVID-19. Libraries were prepared by immunoSEQ multiplex PCR; TCRdb keeps only in-frame clonotypes and omits some of them. The sample yields 130,000 to 150,000 clones, about 83% seen once. Sequencing was carried out using PBMCs or T cells enriched from blood (not recorded which). Receptor source: a woman aged 45 to 65 who had been exposed to COVID-19.

This chain connects TRBV10-2 to TRBJ2-5; D gene ambiguous. CDR1 is WSHSY, CDR2 SAAADI, per germline. Between the trimmed V and J ends, which lost 10 bases and 1 base, there was a span of 13 bases. This CDR3 is 13 amino acids long. The CDR3 DNA sequence: TGCGCCACTCGCCCCGGTCTCCAAGAGACCCAGTACTTC. Protein: CATRPGLQETQYF.

The CDR3 spells CASSIRQGQGTDTQYF. The DNA of the CDR3 is TGTGCCAGCAGCATCAGACAGGGTCAGGGCACAGATACGCAGTATTTT. The chain is built from TRBV7-8 and TRBJ2-3; 7 bases fit TRBD1. The CDR3 length is 16 residues. Germline V CDR1 and CDR2: SGHVS, FQNEAQ. V dropped 5 bases and J dropped 1; count of bases not matched to a gene: 9.

CDR3 protein: CASSPGLAGRGNEQFF. The DNA of the CDR3 is TGTGCCAGCAGCCCCGGACTAGCGGGAAGGGGCAATGAGCAGTTCTTC. The chain uses TRBV11-2 and TRBJ2-1; 12 bases fit TRBD2. Germline V gene lookup returns CDR1 SGHAT and CDR2 FQNNGV. This CDR3 comprises 16 residues. V lost 5 bases and J lost 6; bases outside the gene matches: 8.

Only a few counts were recorded for this clone. The chain joins TRBV18 to TRBJ2-7; 10 bases fit TRBD1. CDR1 and CDR2 (germline): KGHSH, LQKENI. The V and J ends lost 6 bases and 3 bases, in that order; junction bases with no gene match: 14. The CDR3 contains 17 residues. This chain's CDR3 is CASSLTARDRGLYEQYF. As DNA, the CDR3 is TGTGCCAGCTCGCTAACCGCCCGGGACAGGGGCCTCTACGAGCAGTACTTC. The full variable domain, with the rest looked up from reference TRBV18 and TRBJ2-7, is NAGVMQNPRHLVRRRGQEARLRCSPMKGHSHVYWYRQLPEEGLKFMVYLQKENIIDESGMPKERFSAEFPKEGPSILRIQQVVRGDSAAYFCASSLTARDRGLYEQYFGPGTRLTVT.

This chain's CDR3 is CASSGLTVRNTIYF. CDR3 DNA sequence: TGTGCCAGCAGCGGATTGACAGTTAGAAACACCATATATTTT. The chain employs TRBV9 and TRBJ1-3; D perhaps matches TRBD1 (5 bases). Germline CDR1 reads SGDLS; CDR2 reads YYNGEE. The CDR3 extends over 14 amino acids. V lost 3 bases, J lost 5 bases, and 12 bases lay in between.

In the case of this clone: This specimen includes other DNA sequences encoding the same CDR3. The chain has TRBV5-1 and TRBJ1-2; D may be TRBD1 (5 bases). Trimming shortened V by 0 bases and J by 7 bases, and 13 bases separated the two germline ends. The CDR3 is 14 residues long. From germline, CDR1 is SGHRS and CDR2 YFSETQ. The CDR3 nucleotides read TGCGCCAGCAGCTTGGACGGGGGACCGGGTGGCTACACCTTC. It encodes CASSLDGGPGGYTF.

This rearrangement joins TRBV29-1 to TRBJ1-1; 7 bases map to TRBD1. V gave up 5 bases and J gave up 2 bases; unmatched junction bases: 11. The CDR3 covers 15 residues. The germline CDR1 and CDR2 sequences are SQVTM and ANQGSEA. The CDR3, as DNA: TGCAGCGTTCGAACCCCGAGGGGGCGAAACACTGAAGCTTTCTTT. Protein: CSVRTPRGRNTEAFF.

J is TRBJ1-2 and V is TRBV3-1 (or the pseudogene TRBV3-2), with 10 bases that match TRBD1. Looked up from germline, CDR1 is LGHDT and CDR2 is YNNKEL (reference sequence). This CDR3 has 17 residues. With V trimmed by 2 bases and J by 7 bases, 13 bases remained unmatched. The CDR3 bases are TGTGCCAGCAGCCAAAAAGGGGGGGACAGGGGAACGAGTGGCTACACCTTC. It yields the protein CASSQKGGDRGTSGYTF.

The J gene is TRBJ2-5, the V gene TRBV19; possible D gene TRBD2, 5 bases. The V and J ends lost 9 bases and 3 bases respectively, with 17 bases between them. The CDR3 runs to 14 residues. Germline CDR1 and CDR2: LNHDA and SQIVND (reference sequence). DNA for the CDR3: TGTGCCAGCGCATCCCGCGGGCGAAAAGAGACCCAGTACTTC. Translation gives CASASRGRKETQYF.

V gene TRBV5-1 combines with J gene TRBJ1-2; D is unclear. The CDR3 extends over 15 amino acids. The germline V gene encodes CDR1 SGHRS and CDR2 YFSETQ. V lost 3 bases to trimming and J lost 8 bases, with 20 bases between them. The CDR3 region has the DNA TGCGCCAGCAGCTCCCCCTCCGCGGGCGCAGGCGGCTACACCTTC. The encoded protein is CASSSPSAGAGGYTF.

The J gene is TRBJ2-7, the V gene TRBV7-2; the D gene is possibly TRBD1 (6 bases). This CDR3 is 14 amino acids long. Germline CDR1 and CDR2: SGHTA and FQGNSA. Trimming pared 5 bases from V and 6 bases from J, leaving 17 bases between. The CDR3 DNA is TGTGCCAGCAGCGGGGGCCGGGTGAAGGTCGAGCAGTACTTC. Translation gives CASSGGRVKVEQYF. The variable domain in full, completed from reference TRBV7-2 and TRBJ2-7, reads GAGVSQSPSNKVTEKGKDVELRCDPISGHTALYWYRQSLGQGLEFLIYFQGNSAPDKSGLPSDRFSAERTGGSVSTLTIQRTQQEDSAVYLCASSGGRVKVEQYFGPGTRLTVT.

This chain connects TRBV6-4 to TRBJ1-5, with D possibly TRBD1 on 6 matching bases. Germline-derived CDR1 and CDR2 are MRHNA and SNTAGT. The CDR3 spans 17 residues. V lost 4 bases, J lost 3 bases, and 19 bases lay in between. The CDR3 region is CASSAPDQGWVNQPQHF. In DNA, the CDR3 is TGTGCCAGCAGTGCCCCTGACCAGGGGTGGGTCAATCAGCCCCAGCATTTT.

The rearrangement joins TRBV4-3 to TRBJ2-5, with D perhaps matching TRBD2 (5 bases). The germline V gene encodes CDR1 LGHNA and CDR2 YSLEER. This CDR3 comprises 15 residues. V shed 1 base and J shed 2 bases, with 11 bases lying between them. The DNA of the CDR3 is TGCGCCAGCAGCCAAGTAGACCTAGCTCAAGAGACCCAGTACTTC. Its translation is CASSQVDLAQETQYF.

The J gene is TRBJ2-1, the V gene TRBV4-3, with TRBD2 matching over 10 bases. V was clipped by 3 bases and J by 5 bases; unmatched bases: 4. Germline loops: CDR1 LGHNA, CDR2 YSLEER. The CDR3 is 15 amino acids. The CDR3 reads CASSQLAGADNEQFF. In DNA form, the CDR3 reads TGCGCCAGCAGCCAGCTAGCGGGAGCGGACAATGAGCAGTTCTTC.

This sequence joins TRBV19 and TRBJ1-1, with TRBD1 identical over 7 bases. Trimming cost V 7 bases and J 0 bases; bases outside gene matches: 5. Germline V gives CDR1 LNHDA, CDR2 SQIVND (reference sequence). The CDR3 is made up of 14 amino acids. The CDR3: CASIGTALNTEAFF. CDR3 bases: TGTGCCAGTATTGGGACAGCACTGAACACTGAAGCTTTCTTT.

The DNA for the CDR3 is TGCGCCAGCAGCCAAGATTCCGGCTACGAGCAGTACTTC. This gives the protein CASSQDSGYEQYF. This chain connects TRBV4-1 to TRBJ2-7, with D unclear. The germline CDR1 and CDR2 sequences are MGHRA and YSYEKL. CDR3 size: 13 residues. V was trimmed by 0 bases and J by 3 bases, leaving 6 bases between them.

The rearrangement joins TRBV7-9 to TRBJ1-2, with D unresolved. The CDR3 contains 16 residues. CDR1 is SEHNR and CDR2 is FQNEAQ in the germline V gene (reference sequence). Trimming took off 1 base at V and 4 bases at J, with 16 bases between the two ends. This CDR3 is CASSLEGGPTIYGYTF. The CDR3, as DNA: TGTGCCAGCAGCTTAGAGGGAGGCCCAACGATCTATGGCTACACCTTC.

This sequence joins TRBV9 and TRBJ2-7, with 10 positions matching TRBD2. The junction had 14 bases not matched to a gene; V was cut back by 7 bases and J by 7 bases. CDR1 is SGDLS and CDR2 is YYNGEE in the germline V gene. CDR3 length: 15 amino acids. In DNA, the CDR3 is TGTGCCAGCTCCAGGGTCCTAGCGGGAGTGTATGAGCAGTACTTC. Its protein product is CASSRVLAGVYEQYF.

This chain uses TRBV6-5 with TRBJ1-1; D uncertain. The CDR3 covers 12 residues. V was cut by 8 bases and J by 0 bases, with 7 bases left in between. Germline V lookup: CDR1 MNHEY, CDR2 SVGAGI. The CDR3 nucleotides are TGTGCCAGCTCAGAAGTGAACACTGAAGCTTTCTTT. This gives the protein CASSEVNTEAFF.

The chain combines TRBV6-5 with TRBJ1-1; TRBD1 is a possible D gene (5 bases). Trimming left V 8 bases short and J 0 bases short, with 16 bases between. The germline gives CDR1 MNHEY, CDR2 SVGAGI. The CDR3 contains 15 residues. The CDR3 bases are TGTGCCAGCGCCAGGGCCTTCGGCATGAACACTGAAGCTTTCTTT. Its translation is CASARAFGMNTEAFF.

The V call is TRBV27, the J call TRBJ2-7, with D possibly TRBD2 on 6 matching bases. Germline CDR1 is MNHEY and CDR2 is SMNVEV (reference sequence). This CDR3 has 14 amino acids. Trimming stripped 0 bases from V and 6 bases from J, with 12 bases between. CDR3 sequence (DNA): TGTGCCAGCAGTTTATCGATAAACGGGGGCGAGCAGTACTTC. Translation gives CASSLSINGGEQYF.

This clone was counted once. V is TRBV3-1 (or the pseudogene TRBV3-2) and J is TRBJ1-1, with 8 positions matching TRBD1. V lost 4 bases, J lost 11 bases, and 15 bases stayed unmatched. This CDR3 comprises 15 residues. CDR1 is LGHDT, CDR2 YNNKEL, per germline (reference sequence). The CDR3 is CASSRTGSQGGAAFF. In DNA, the CDR3 is TGTGCCAGCAGCCGGACAGGGTCCCAGGGGGGTGCGGCTTTCTTT.

This clone has a single count. The chain recombines TRBV18 with TRBJ1-1, with D maybe TRBD1 (6 bases). Trimming left V 3 bases short and J 4 bases short, with 15 bases between. Germline V lookup: CDR1 KGHSH, CDR2 LQKENI. This CDR3 spans 15 amino acids. CDR3 loop: CASSPKGGVGTEAFF. Here the CDR3 DNA reads TGTGCCAGCTCACCGAAGGGGGGGGTAGGCACTGAAGCTTTCTTT. The full variable domain, rest sourced from reference TRBV18 and TRBJ1-1, is NAGVMQNPRHLVRRRGQEARLRCSPMKGHSHVYWYRQLPEEGLKFMVYLQKENIIDESGMPKERFSAEFPKEGPSILRIQQVVRGDSAAYFCASSPKGGVGTEAFFGQGTRLTVV.

V and J are TRBV4-3 and TRBJ2-1, with 13 nucleotides matching TRBD2. Looked up from germline, CDR1 is LGHNA and CDR2 is YSLEER. The CDR3 covers 15 residues. Unmatched junction bases numbered 5, after V lost 4 bases and J lost 8 bases. CDR3 in amino acids: CASSPGTSGIDEQFF. The CDR3 nucleotides read TGCGCCAGCAGCCCTGGGACTAGCGGGATTGATGAGCAGTTCTTC.

This sequence joins TRBV19 and TRBJ1-3; D uncertain. This CDR3 has 12 amino acids. Germline-derived CDR1 and CDR2 are LNHDA and SQIVND (reference sequence). V was clipped by 8 bases and J by 3 bases, with 8 bases between them. The CDR3 region has the DNA TGTGCCAGTCTCCGGTTTGGAAACACCATATATTTT. It encodes CASLRFGNTIYF.

CDR3: CASSVASNQPQHF. The CDR3 nucleotides are TGTGCCAGCAGTGTGGCCAGCAATCAGCCCCAGCATTTT. J is TRBJ1-5 and V is TRBV5-5; D gene uncertain. The CDR3 runs to 13 residues. V shed 5 bases and J shed 1 base, with 7 bases lying between them. The V gene's germline CDR1 is SGHKS and CDR2 YYEKEE (reference sequence).

This chain uses TRBV21-1 with TRBJ2-5; the table assigns TRBD1, which was not confirmed against the DNA. TRBV21-1 is annotated as a pseudogene. The length of the CDR3 is 14 residues. This CDR3 is CASSPKGWRETQYF. DNA of the CDR3: TGTGCCAGCAGCCCGAAGGGGTGGAGAGAGACCCAGTACTTC.

The chain couples TRBV7-2 to TRBJ1-1; the D gene is possibly TRBD1 (6 bases). Trimming shortened V by 1 base and J by 3 bases, and 12 bases separated the two germline ends. Germline V gene sequence: CDR1 SGHTA, CDR2 FQGNSA. The CDR3 has 15 amino acids. The CDR3 here is CASSLVNRADTEAFF. CDR3 sequence (DNA): TGTGCCAGCAGCTTAGTAAACAGGGCGGACACTGAAGCTTTCTTT. Using reference TRBV7-2 and TRBJ1-1 for the parts outside the CDR3, the full variable domain is GAGVSQSPSNKVTEKGKDVELRCDPISGHTALYWYRQSLGQGLEFLIYFQGNSAPDKSGLPSDRFSAERTGGSVSTLTIQRTQQEDSAVYLCASSLVNRADTEAFFGQGTRLTVV.

The chain has TRBV29-1 and TRBJ2-5; 11 bases map to TRBD2. V trimming: 7 bases; J trimming: 5 bases; junction bases outside the gene matches: 9. This CDR3 is 14 amino acids long. Germline V gene data show CDR1 as SQVTM and CDR2 as ANQGSEA. CDR3 region: CSGVAGGLGETQYF. The CDR3 DNA is TGCAGCGGGGTAGCGGGAGGGCTGGGGGAGACCCAGTACTTC.